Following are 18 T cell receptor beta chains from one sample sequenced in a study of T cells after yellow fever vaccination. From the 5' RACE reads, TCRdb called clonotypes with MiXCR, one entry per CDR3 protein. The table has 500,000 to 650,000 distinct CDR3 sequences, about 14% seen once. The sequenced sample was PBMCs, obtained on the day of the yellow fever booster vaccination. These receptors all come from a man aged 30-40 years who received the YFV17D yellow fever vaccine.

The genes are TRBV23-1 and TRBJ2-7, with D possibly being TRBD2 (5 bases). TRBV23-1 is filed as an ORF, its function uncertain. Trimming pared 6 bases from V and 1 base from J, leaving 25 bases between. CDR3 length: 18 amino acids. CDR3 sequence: CASSRLTHTTSTSYEQYF. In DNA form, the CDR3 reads TGCGCCAGCAGCCGACTAACGCACACTACCTCAACGTCCTACGAGCAGTACTTC.

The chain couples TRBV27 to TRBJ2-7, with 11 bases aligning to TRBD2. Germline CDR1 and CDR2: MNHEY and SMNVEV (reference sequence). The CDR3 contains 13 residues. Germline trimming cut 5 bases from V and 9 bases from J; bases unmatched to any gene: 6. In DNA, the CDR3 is TGTGCCAGCAGTCCGCCACTAGCGGGAGTGCAGTACTTC. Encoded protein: CASSPPLAGVQYF.

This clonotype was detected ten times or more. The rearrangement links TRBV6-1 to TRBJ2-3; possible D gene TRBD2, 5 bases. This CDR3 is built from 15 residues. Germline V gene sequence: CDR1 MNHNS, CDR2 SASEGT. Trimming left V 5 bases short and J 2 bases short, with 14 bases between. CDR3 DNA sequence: TGTGCCAGCAGTCGGGATTCCGCATCCACAGATACGCAGTATTTT. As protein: CASSRDSASTDTQYF.

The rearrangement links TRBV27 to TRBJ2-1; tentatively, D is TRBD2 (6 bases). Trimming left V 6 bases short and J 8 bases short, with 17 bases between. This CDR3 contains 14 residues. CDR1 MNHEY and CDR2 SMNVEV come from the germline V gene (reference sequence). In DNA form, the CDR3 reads TGTGCCAGCAGCCCGACTAGGGGTCGGGATGAGCAGTTCTTC. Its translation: CASSPTRGRDEQFF.

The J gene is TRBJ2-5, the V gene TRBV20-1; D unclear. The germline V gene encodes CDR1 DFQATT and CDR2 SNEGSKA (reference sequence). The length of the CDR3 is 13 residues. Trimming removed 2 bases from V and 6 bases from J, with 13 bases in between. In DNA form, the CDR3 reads TGCAGTGCTAGAACCCCCGGTACGAAGACCCAGTACTTC. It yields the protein CSARTPGTKTQYF.

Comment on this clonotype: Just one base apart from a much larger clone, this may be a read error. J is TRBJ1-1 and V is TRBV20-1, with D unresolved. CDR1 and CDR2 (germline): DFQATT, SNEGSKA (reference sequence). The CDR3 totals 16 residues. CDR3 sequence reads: CCARDRARSYFTEAFF. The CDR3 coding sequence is TGCTGTGCTAGAGATAGGGCACGATCCTATTTCACTGAAGCTTTCTTT.

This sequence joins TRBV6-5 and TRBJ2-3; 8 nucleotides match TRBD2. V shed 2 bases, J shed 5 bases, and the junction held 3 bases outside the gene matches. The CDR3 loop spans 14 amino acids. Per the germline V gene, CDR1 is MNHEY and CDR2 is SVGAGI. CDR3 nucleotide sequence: TGTGCCAGCAGTTACCAACTAGCGGAAGATACGCAGTATTTT. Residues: CASSYQLAEDTQYF.

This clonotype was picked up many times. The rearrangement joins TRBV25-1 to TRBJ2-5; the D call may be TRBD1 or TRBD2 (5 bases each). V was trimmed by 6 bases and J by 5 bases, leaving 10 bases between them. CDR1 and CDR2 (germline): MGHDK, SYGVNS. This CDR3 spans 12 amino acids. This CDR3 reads CASRGTEETQYF. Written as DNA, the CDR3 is TGTGCCAGCAGAGGGACGGAGGAGACCCAGTACTTC.

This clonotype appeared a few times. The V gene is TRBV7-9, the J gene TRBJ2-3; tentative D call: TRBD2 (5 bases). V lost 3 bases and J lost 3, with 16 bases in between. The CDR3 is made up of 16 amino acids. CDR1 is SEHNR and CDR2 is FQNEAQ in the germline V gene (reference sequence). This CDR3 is CASSFGVKGSTDTQYF. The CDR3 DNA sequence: TGTGCCAGCAGCTTCGGGGTAAAGGGAAGTACAGATACGCAGTATTTT.

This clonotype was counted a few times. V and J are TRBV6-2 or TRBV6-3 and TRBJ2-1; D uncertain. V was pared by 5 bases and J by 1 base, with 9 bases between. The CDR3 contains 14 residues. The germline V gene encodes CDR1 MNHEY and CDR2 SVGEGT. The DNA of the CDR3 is TGTGCCAGCAGTCCCGAGGTGTCCTACAATGAGCAGTTCTTC. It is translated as CASSPEVSYNEQFF.

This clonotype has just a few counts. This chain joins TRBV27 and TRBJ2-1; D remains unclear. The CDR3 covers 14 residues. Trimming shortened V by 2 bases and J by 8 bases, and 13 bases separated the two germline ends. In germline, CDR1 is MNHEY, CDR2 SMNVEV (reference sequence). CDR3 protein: CASSLKLTTDEQFF. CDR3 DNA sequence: TGTGCCAGCAGTTTAAAACTGACCACCGATGAGCAGTTCTTC.

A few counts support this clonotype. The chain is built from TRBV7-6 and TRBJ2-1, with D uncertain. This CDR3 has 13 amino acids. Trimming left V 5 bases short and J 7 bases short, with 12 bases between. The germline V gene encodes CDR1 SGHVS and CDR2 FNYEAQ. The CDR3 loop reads CASSLGNPNEQFF. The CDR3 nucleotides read TGTGCCAGCAGCCTTGGGAACCCGAATGAGCAGTTCTTC. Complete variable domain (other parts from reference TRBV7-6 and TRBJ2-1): GAGVSQSPRYKVTKRGQDVALRCDPISGHVSLYWYRQALGQGPEFLTYFNYEAQQDKSGLPNDRFSAERPEGSISTLTIQRTEQRDSAMYRCASSLGNPNEQFFGPGTRLTVL.

CDR3 in DNA: TGCAGTGCTGCGAGCGGGACCTTCTCCTACGAGCAGTACTTC. This sequence encodes CSAASGTFSYEQYF. The chain employs TRBV20-1 and TRBJ2-7, with TRBD2 matching over 7 bases. The CDR3 sequence is 14 residues long. With 5 bases clipped from V and 0 bases from J, the junction kept 7 bases outside the gene matches. CDR1 is DFQATT and CDR2 is SNEGSKA in the germline V gene (reference sequence).

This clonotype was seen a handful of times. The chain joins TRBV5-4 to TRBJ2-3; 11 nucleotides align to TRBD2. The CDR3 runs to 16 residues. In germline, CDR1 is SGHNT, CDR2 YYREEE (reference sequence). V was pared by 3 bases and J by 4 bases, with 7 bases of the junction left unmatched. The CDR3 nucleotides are TGTGCCAGCAGCTCAAGACTAGCGGGACTAGCAGATACGCAGTATTTT. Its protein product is CASSSRLAGLADTQYF.

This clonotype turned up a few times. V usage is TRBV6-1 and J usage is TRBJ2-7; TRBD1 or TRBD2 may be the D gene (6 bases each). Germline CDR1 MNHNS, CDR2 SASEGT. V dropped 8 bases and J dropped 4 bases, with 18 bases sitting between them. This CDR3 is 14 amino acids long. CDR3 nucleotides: TGTGCCAGCCGCGGGGCAGGGGAAGGGTACGAGCAGTACTTC. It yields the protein CASRGAGEGYEQYF.

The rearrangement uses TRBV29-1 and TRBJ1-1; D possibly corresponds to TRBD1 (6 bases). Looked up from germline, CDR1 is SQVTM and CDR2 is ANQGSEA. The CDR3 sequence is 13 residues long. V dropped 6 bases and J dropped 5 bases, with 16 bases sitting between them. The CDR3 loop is CSVNPGGGTEAFF. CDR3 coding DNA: TGCAGCGTAAACCCGGGGGGCGGGACTGAAGCTTTCTTT.

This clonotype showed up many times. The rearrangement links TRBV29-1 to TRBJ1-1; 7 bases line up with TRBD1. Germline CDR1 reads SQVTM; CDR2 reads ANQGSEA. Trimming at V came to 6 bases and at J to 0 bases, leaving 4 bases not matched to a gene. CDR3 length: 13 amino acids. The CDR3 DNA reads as TGCAGCGTGGGGGGACAGCTGAACACTGAAGCTTTCTTT. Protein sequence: CSVGGQLNTEAFF.

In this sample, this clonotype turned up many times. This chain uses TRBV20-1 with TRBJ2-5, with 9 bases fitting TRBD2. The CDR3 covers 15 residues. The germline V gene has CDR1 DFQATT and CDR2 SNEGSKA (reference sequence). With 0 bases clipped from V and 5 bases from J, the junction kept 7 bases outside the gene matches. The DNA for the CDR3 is TGCAGTGCTAGAGAGTCGGCGGGAGGGCGGGAGACCCAGTACTTC. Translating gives CSARESAGGRETQYF.